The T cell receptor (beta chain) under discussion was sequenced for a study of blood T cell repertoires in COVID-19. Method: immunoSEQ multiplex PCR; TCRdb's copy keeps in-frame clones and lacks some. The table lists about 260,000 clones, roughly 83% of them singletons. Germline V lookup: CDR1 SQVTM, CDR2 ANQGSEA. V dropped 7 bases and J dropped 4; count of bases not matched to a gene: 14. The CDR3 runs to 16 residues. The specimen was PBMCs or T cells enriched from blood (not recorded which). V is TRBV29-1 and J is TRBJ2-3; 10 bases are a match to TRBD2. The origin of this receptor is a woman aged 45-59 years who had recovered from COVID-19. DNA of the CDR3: TGCAGCGCCGAAAAACCTAGCGGGGGCCTACCAGATACGCAGTATTTT. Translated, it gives CSAEKPSGGLPDTQYF.